This is a list of T cell receptor beta chains from one sample in a study of chemoradiotherapy in HPV16-positive cancers. The table came from immunoSEQ multiplex PCR; TCRdb's copy has only in-frame clones and leaves some out. The sample yields 12,000 or so clones, around 87% seen once. Sample: blood, taken from a patient who underwent chemoradiotherapy. These receptors were taken from a human donor with HPV-associated anogenital cancer. The CDR3 runs from the conserved cysteine through the conserved F or W. The D gene is left open where the match is weak. The listing skips clone size in some rows; elsewhere it reads once, few, many or a size class.

j_gene	abundance	d_gene	v_gene	CDR3aa	CDR3nt
TRBJ1-2	-	TRBD1	TRBV27	CASSSGGGEGYTF	TGTGCCAGCAGTTCAGGGGGCGGAGAGGGCTACACCTTC
TRBJ2-7	few	TRBD1	TRBV10-3	CAIGESRDRGTYEQYF	TGTGCCATCGGTGAGTCCCGGGACAGGGGCACCTACGAGCAGTACTTC
TRBJ1-1	-	-	TRBV6-5	CASSLGGSMNTEAFF	TGTGCCAGCAGTTTGGGGGGTTCGATGAACACTGAAGCTTTCTTT
TRBJ1-3	few	-	TRBV30	CAWSGRGNTIYF	TGTGCCTGGAGTGGTCGAGGAAACACCATATATTTT
TRBJ2-1	once	-	TRBV5-1	CASSLESRAGNEQFF	TGCGCCAGCAGCTTGGAGTCAAGGGCAGGAAATGAGCAGTTCTTC
TRBJ1-2	-	TRBD1	TRBV5-4	CASSSRDRSNYGYTF	TGTGCCAGCAGCAGCCGGGACAGATCTAACTATGGCTACACCTTC
TRBJ1-1	-	TRBD1	TRBV30	CAWSSTHRGEAFF	TGTGCCTGGAGTTCAACCCACAGGGGTGAAGCTTTCTTT
TRBJ2-7	-	-	TRBV7-6	CASSLAKGDYEQYF	TGTGCCAGCAGCTTAGCTAAGGGGGACTACGAGCAGTACTTC
TRBJ1-4	-	TRBD1	TRBV5-1	CASSFDRADEKLFF	TGCGCCAGCAGCTTCGACAGGGCTGATGAAAAACTGTTTTTT
TRBJ1-5	-	TRBD1	TRBV19	CASSVGGGVRPQHF	TGTGCCAGTAGTGTTGGAGGGGGCGTACGGCCCCAGCATTTT
TRBJ2-7	-	-	TRBV21-1	CASSKAWKFSHYEQYF	TGTGCCAGCAGCAAAGCCTGGAAGTTCAGCCACTACGAGCAGTACTTC
TRBJ2-5	-	TRBD2	TRBV5-4	CASSKRGGPVETQYF	TGTGCCAGCAGCAAGCGGGGGGGCCCTGTCGAGACCCAGTACTTC
TRBJ1-1	-	-	TRBV4-1	CASSAVDLVQVSSEAFF	TGCGCCAGCAGCGCGGTTGATTTGGTACAGGTTAGTTCTGAAGCTTTCTTT
TRBJ1-5	once	-	TRBV6-1	CASSESGEGQPQHF	TGTGCCAGCAGTGAGTCAGGGGAAGGGCAGCCCCAGCATTTT
TRBJ1-1	-	-	TRBV27	CASSSPHGEAFF	TGTGCCAGCAGTTCGCCCCATGGGGAAGCTTTCTTT
TRBJ2-5	-	-	TRBV9	CASSVGGPLGARQETQYF	TGTGCCAGCAGCGTAGGTGGTCCTCTTGGCGCTCGGCAAGAGACCCAGTACTTC
TRBJ1-6	once	-	TRBV19	CASSIETGTRNSPLHF	TGTGCCAGTAGTATTGAGACGGGGACTAGGAATTCACCCCTCCACTTT